This entry lists 12 T cell receptor beta chains sequenced from one sample in a study of cytomegalovirus exposure and HLA in healthy donors. The PCR contained 60 Vbeta and 13 Jbeta primers. Generated by immunoSEQ multiplex PCR, the TCRdb table keeps only in-frame clones and is missing some. The sample lists approximately 240,000 clones, almost 85% occurring once. Sequenced: PBMCs. These TCRs come from a woman aged 40-49 years in good health and CMV-seronegative.

This chain joins TRBV5-4 and TRBJ1-6; perhaps TRBD1 as D (6 bases). The CDR3 sequence is 15 residues long. Germline loops: CDR1 SGHNT, CDR2 YYREEE (reference sequence). The V gene lost 4 bases and the J gene lost 8 bases, with 16 bases spanning the gap. The CDR3 sequence: CASSPRVGGDSPLHF. CDR3 nucleotide sequence: TGTGCCAGCAGCCCGAGGGTAGGGGGGGATTCACCCCTCCACTTT. Supplemented by reference TRBV5-4 and TRBJ1-6, the full variable domain reads ETGVTQSPTHLIKTRGQQVTLRCSSQSGHNTVSWYQQALGQGPQFIFQYYREEENGRGNFPPRFSGLQFPNYSSELNVNALELDDSALYLCASSPRVGGDSPLHFGNGTRLTVT.

V usage is TRBV2 and J usage is TRBJ1-6; D is ambiguous. The ends were cut back, 3 bases at V and 7 bases at J, with 16 bases in the middle. This CDR3 contains 16 residues. Germline CDR1 SNHLY, CDR2 FYNNEI. CDR3 sequence: CASSDRGPNRNSPLHF. The CDR3 region has the DNA TGTGCCAGCAGTGACCGGGGTCCGAATCGCAATTCACCCCTCCACTTT.

This clone was seen once. The V and J genes are TRBV11-1 and TRBJ1-5; a possible D gene is TRBD1 (6 bases). The CDR3 totals 13 residues. V was shortened by 5 bases and J by 6 bases, with 11 bases between the two germline ends. Germline values: CDR1 SGHAT, CDR2 FQDESV (reference sequence). The CDR3 is CASSRGGGQPQHF. CDR3 DNA sequence: TGTGCCAGCAGCAGGGGAGGGGGTCAGCCCCAGCATTTT.

This chain links TRBV9 with TRBJ2-6, with 7 bases that match TRBD1. V shed 3 bases, J shed 5 bases, and the junction held 17 bases outside the gene matches. The CDR3 is made up of 19 amino acids. Germline V gene sequence: CDR1 SGDLS, CDR2 YYNGEE. CDR3 in amino acids: CASSGKGDSFPRWANVLTF. CDR3 DNA: TGTGCCAGCAGCGGAAAGGGGGACAGTTTTCCTCGGTGGGCCAACGTCCTGACTTTC.

This chain uses TRBV5-1 with TRBJ2-7; TRBD2 aligns across 9 bases. Trimming took 4 bases from V and 0 from J; bases not matched to a gene: 5. CDR3 size: 15 residues. Germline CDR1 reads SGHRS; CDR2 reads YFSETQ. The CDR3 DNA sequence: TGCGCCAGCAGCCCGCTAGCGGGGTCCTCCTACGAGCAGTACTTC. Its protein is CASSPLAGSSYEQYF.

The V call is TRBV19, the J call TRBJ2-2; 9 bases agree with TRBD1. This CDR3 contains 14 residues. Germline values: CDR1 LNHDA, CDR2 SQIVND (reference sequence). V dropped 5 bases and J dropped 7; count of bases not matched to a gene: 5. As DNA, the CDR3 is TGTGCCAGTAGTGGGGACAGGGTTGGCGGGGAGCTGTTTTTT. Translating gives CASSGDRVGGELFF. The full variable domain, in which reference TRBV19 and TRBJ2-2 provide the parts outside the CDR3, is DGGITQSPKYLFRKEGQNVTLSCEQNLNHDAMYWYRQDPGQGLRLIYYSQIVNDFQKGDIAEGYSVSREKKESFPLTVTSAQKNPTAFYLCASSGDRVGGELFFGEGSRLTVL.

The chain has TRBV18 and TRBJ1-3, with no clear D. The CDR3 sequence is 15 residues long. V lost 4 bases to trimming and J lost 3 bases, with 13 bases between them. The V gene's germline CDR1 is KGHSH and CDR2 LQKENI. The CDR3 loop reads CASSLPPGVGNTIYF. CDR3 coding DNA: TGTGCCAGCTCACTCCCACCGGGTGTTGGAAACACCATATATTTT.

The gene calls are TRBV11-1 and TRBJ2-7; 9 positions match TRBD1. This CDR3 comprises 15 residues. The junction had 9 bases not matched to a gene; V was cut back by 5 bases and J by 4 bases. The germline gives CDR1 SGHAT, CDR2 FQDESV (reference sequence). CDR3 bases: TGTGCCAGCAGCGGCTCGGGGACAGGGCTGTACGAGCAGTACTTC. This encodes CASSGSGTGLYEQYF. Complete variable domain (other parts from reference TRBV11-1 and TRBJ2-7): EAEVAQSPRYKITEKSQAVAFWCDPISGHATLYWYRQILGQGPELLVQFQDESVVDDSQLPKDRFSAERLKGVDSTLKIQPAELGDSAMYLCASSGSGTGLYEQYFGPGTRLTVT.

The chain employs TRBV4-1 and TRBJ1-6; unclear D gene. This CDR3 is 16 amino acids long. Trimming pared 0 bases from V and 3 bases from J, leaving 9 bases between. Germline V gene data show CDR1 as MGHRA and CDR2 as YSYEKL. The CDR3 spells CASSQDRRNYNSPLHF. CDR3 nucleotides: TGCGCCAGCAGCCAAGACCGTAGAAACTATAATTCACCCCTCCACTTT.

J is TRBJ2-1 and V is TRBV7-9; 8 bases line up with TRBD2. Germline CDR1 and CDR2: SEHNR and FQNEAQ (reference sequence). The V segment lost 6 bases and the J segment 5 bases; nucleotides outside the gene matches: 9. CDR3 size: 15 residues. CDR3 sequence: CASRTKSGGHNEQFF. The CDR3 DNA reads as TGTGCCAGCAGAACTAAAAGCGGGGGACACAATGAGCAGTTCTTC.

In its sample, this clone was seen a few times. The chain recombines TRBV19 with TRBJ2-2, with a possible D match to TRBD1 (6 bases). Germline assignment: CDR1 LNHDA and CDR2 SQIVND (reference sequence). V dropped 3 bases and J dropped 12 bases, with 11 bases sitting between them. The CDR3 consists of 12 residues. The CDR3, as DNA: TGTGCCAGTAGTATGGACAGAGAGAAGCTGTTTTTT. Translating it yields CASSMDREKLFF.

The rearrangement joins TRBV7-2 to TRBJ1-4; D unresolved. This CDR3 spans 15 amino acids. Germline lookup yields CDR1 SGHTA and CDR2 FQGNSA. V was trimmed by 6 bases and J by 4 bases, leaving 15 bases between them. CDR3 residues: CASRKGGRYNEKLFF. CDR3 coding DNA: TGTGCCAGCAGGAAGGGAGGACGGTATAATGAAAAACTGTTTTTT.